This entry lists 3 T cell receptor beta chains sequenced from one sample in a study of molecular identifiers for immune sequencing clone quantification. Using its own MiXCR run on the PCR reads, TCRdb lists one record per CDR3 protein. This table has roughly 320,000 distinct CDR3 sequences, about a quarter appearing once. The sample was naive CD8+ T cells from blood, with Jurkat cell RNA spiked in. Subset in this sample: FACS-sorted CD8+CD4-CCR7+CD45RA+ naive T cells. The receptor set was obtained from a human donor in good health. Some libraries in this study had Jurkat cell RNA spiked in.

This clonotype was seen more than once but under ten times. V is TRBV11-2 and J is TRBJ1-6, with D perhaps matching TRBD1 (5 bases). Germline lookup yields CDR1 SGHAT and CDR2 FQNNGV. The ends were cut back, 1 base at V and 4 bases at J, with 14 bases in the middle. The CDR3 has 17 residues. Here the CDR3 reads CASSLVRFAGYNSPLHF. The CDR3 DNA reads TGTGCCAGCAGCTTAGTTCGGTTCGCAGGGTATAATTCACCCCTCCACTTT.

The chain is built from TRBV2 and TRBJ1-3; a possible D gene is TRBD1 (5 bases). Trimming removed 3 bases from V and 0 bases from J, with 15 bases in between. In germline, CDR1 is SNHLY, CDR2 FYNNEI. CDR3 size: 17 residues. CDR3: CASSDRGGHLSGNTIYF. The CDR3, as DNA: TGTGCCAGCAGTGATAGGGGTGGGCATCTCTCTGGAAACACCATATATTTT.

This clonotype showed up just a few times. The rearrangement uses TRBV7-9 and TRBJ1-2; D gene unclear. The CDR3 sequence is 13 residues long. The V gene lost 5 bases and the J gene lost 4 bases, with 11 bases spanning the gap. Per the germline V gene, CDR1 is SEHNR and CDR2 is FQNEAQ (reference sequence). The CDR3 region has the DNA TGTGCCAGCAGCCAGACATCTCCCTATGGCTACACCTTC. This codes for CASSQTSPYGYTF.